What follows are 20 T cell receptor beta chains derived from one specimen sequenced in a study of shared clonotypes between healthy human individuals. Method: immunoSEQ multiplex PCR; TCRdb's copy keeps in-frame clones and lacks some. In the table there are about 2.2 million clones, about 94% of which are singletons. Naive CD8 cells, CD45RO-negative and positively selected for CCR7, excluded terminally differentiated effector memory CD45RA+ cells. Sequenced material: naive CD8+ T cells from PBMCs. The receptors were gathered from a man younger than 35 in good health. Some clones in this sample may be carry-over from other donors' samples.

The chain carries TRBV7-9 and TRBJ2-7; the match to TRBD2 covers 10 bases. The trim removed 5 bases at V and 4 bases at J, leaving 14 bases unmatched. CDR1 and CDR2 from the germline V gene are SEHNR and FQNEAQ (reference sequence). The CDR3 length is 17 residues. CDR3 region: CASSPLAGVIQEYEQYF. The CDR3 DNA reads as TGTGCCAGCAGCCCCCTAGCGGGAGTGATCCAGGAGTACGAGCAGTACTTC.

V is TRBV9 and J is TRBJ2-2, with 11 bases that match TRBD2. The V segment lost 0 bases and the J segment 5 bases; nucleotides outside the gene matches: 12. The germline V gene encodes CDR1 SGDLS and CDR2 YYNGEE. This CDR3 comprises 19 residues. DNA of the CDR3: TGTGCCAGCAGCGTAGGGGTCGGACTAGCGGGCTTCGGGACCGGGGAGCTGTTTTTT. This encodes CASSVGVGLAGFGTGELFF.

This chain uses TRBV7-9 with TRBJ2-5, with D maybe TRBD1 (6 bases). The CDR3 runs to 17 residues. Germline V gene data show CDR1 as SEHNR and CDR2 as FQNEAQ (reference sequence). Trimming removed 3 bases at V and 3 bases at J, with 20 bases between. The CDR3 nucleotides read TGTGCCAGCAGCTTTTTACACGGGACATTATCTAAAGAGACCCAGTACTTC. Amino acid sequence: CASSFLHGTLSKETQYF.

The V call is TRBV6-5, the J call TRBJ2-1; 8 bases fit TRBD2. CDR3 length: 15 residues. Germline trimming cut 6 bases from V and 7 bases from J; bases unmatched to any gene: 11. Germline V gene sequence: CDR1 MNHEY, CDR2 SVGAGI. The CDR3 DNA reads as TGTGCCAGCAGCCAAAAGCGGGAGCTTTTAAATGAGCAGTTCTTC. Translating gives CASSQKRELLNEQFF.

In regard to this clone: Other DNA sequences in this specimen translate into the identical CDR3. The genes are TRBV19 and TRBJ1-2, with D unresolved. The germline V gene has CDR1 LNHDA and CDR2 SQIVND (reference sequence). V shed 2 bases and J shed 6 bases, with 10 bases lying between them. The CDR3 has 13 residues. CDR3 in amino acids: CASSITGMDGYTF. The CDR3 nucleotides are TGTGCCAGTAGTATAACGGGGATGGATGGCTACACCTTC.

The V gene is TRBV6-5, the J gene TRBJ2-2; a weak D match, TRBD1 (6 bases). The CDR3 is made up of 13 amino acids. V lost 7 bases and J lost 6, with 12 bases in between. Germline V lookup: CDR1 MNHEY, CDR2 SVGAGI. CDR3 amino acids: CASTEGGPGELFF. The CDR3 DNA is TGTGCCAGCACCGAAGGGGGTCCCGGGGAGCTGTTTTTT.

The gene calls are TRBV2 and TRBJ1-4; 7 positions match TRBD1. Losses at the gene ends were 5 bases for V and 4 bases for J; bases not matched to a gene: 10. The CDR3 contains 16 residues. CDR1 and CDR2 from the germline V gene are SNHLY and FYNNEI. The CDR3 protein is CASSLGPTGFNEKLFF. The CDR3 DNA sequence: TGTGCCAGCAGTCTAGGACCGACAGGGTTTAATGAAAAACTGTTTTTT.

The chain carries TRBV9 and TRBJ1-4, with D hard to call. Trimming stripped 3 bases from V and 7 bases from J, with 13 bases between. The CDR3 is made up of 14 amino acids. The germline V gene has CDR1 SGDLS and CDR2 YYNGEE. The DNA for the CDR3 is TGTGCCAGCAGCGGAACATCAACGGGTGAAAAACTGTTTTTT. Amino acid sequence: CASSGTSTGEKLFF.

Comments on this clone: The sample carries other DNA sequences with the same CDR3. The chain joins TRBV5-1 to TRBJ2-5; D unclear. The CDR3 sequence is 14 residues long. V shed 0 bases and J shed 1 base, with 7 bases lying between them. CDR1 and CDR2 from the germline V gene are SGHRS and YFSETQ. The CDR3 DNA is TGCGCCAGCAGCTTGGGTGGGTCCCAAGAGACCCAGTACTTC. Residues: CASSLGGSQETQYF.

This chain uses TRBV19 with TRBJ2-1, with 7 bases fitting TRBD2. There are 15 residues in the CDR3. CDR1 LNHDA and CDR2 SQIVND come from the germline V gene (reference sequence). The junction had 15 bases not matched to a gene; V was cut back by 7 bases and J by 9 bases. The CDR3 loop is CASTAGPSGRSEQFF. CDR3 DNA: TGTGCCAGTACCGCAGGGCCTAGCGGCCGGAGTGAGCAGTTCTTC.

This chain links TRBV7-7 with TRBJ2-2; no definite D call. Trimming cost V 5 bases and J 1 base, with 8 bases left between them. Looked up from germline, CDR1 is SSHAT and CDR2 is FNYEAQ (reference sequence). CDR3 length: 14 amino acids. The CDR3 here is CASSLSRNTGELFF. CDR3 coding DNA: TGTGCCAGCAGCCTCTCCAGGAACACCGGGGAGCTGTTTTTT.

Concerning this clone: The same CDR3 can be traced to other DNA sequences in this sample. The rearrangement joins TRBV28 to TRBJ2-2; D ambiguous. Germline V CDR1 and CDR2: MDHEN, SYDVKM. Trimming pared 5 bases from V and 3 bases from J, leaving 4 bases between. This CDR3 has 12 amino acids. The CDR3 is CASSTYTGELFF. The CDR3 DNA is TGTGCCAGCAGTACATACACCGGGGAGCTGTTTTTT.

Worth noting for this clone: Other DNA sequences of this sample code for an identical CDR3. This rearrangement joins TRBV7-9 to TRBJ2-7; 8 bases agree with TRBD2. The CDR3 runs to 14 residues. The germline V gene has CDR1 SEHNR and CDR2 FQNEAQ (reference sequence). V lost 1 base, J lost 4 bases, and 3 bases stayed unmatched. The CDR3 DNA reads TGTGCCAGCAGCTTAGTTGGACTAGCTTACGAGCAGTACTTC. Its translation: CASSLVGLAYEQYF.

The CDR3 spells CASPGQGTYEQYF. In DNA form, the CDR3 reads TGTGCCAGTCCGGGTCAAGGGACCTACGAGCAGTACTTC. This sequence joins TRBV5-8 and TRBJ2-7, with no clear D. CDR3 length equals 13 residues. Germline V lookup: CDR1 SGHTS, CDR2 YDEGEE. V lost 8 bases and J 2 bases, leaving 14 bases between the germline ends.

The chain combines TRBV2 with TRBJ2-7; weak D call: TRBD1 (6 bases). CDR3 length: 15 amino acids. Per germline, CDR1 SNHLY and CDR2 FYNNEI. V was trimmed by 3 bases and J by 2 bases, leaving 14 bases between them. CDR3 sequence (DNA): TGTGCCAGCAGTGATCGGGACACAAGAACCTACGAGCAGTACTTC. Its translation is CASSDRDTRTYEQYF.

The CDR3 DNA reads TGCAGCGTTGAAGTGGGGGGCCGCCTCTTTGAAGCTTTCTTT. Translated: CSVEVGGRLFEAFF. The V and J genes are TRBV29-1 and TRBJ1-1; possibly TRBD1 for D (6 bases). The CDR3 sequence is 14 residues long. V lost 1 base to trimming and J lost 7 bases, with 16 bases between them. Germline assignment: CDR1 SQVTM and CDR2 ANQGSEA.

This chain joins TRBV9 and TRBJ2-7; TRBD1 agrees at 8 bases. The V segment lost 2 bases and the J segment 2 bases; nucleotides outside the gene matches: 3. The CDR3 is 14 residues long. Germline values: CDR1 SGDLS, CDR2 YYNGEE. The CDR3 sequence is CASSVTGAPYEQYF. CDR3 sequence (DNA): TGTGCCAGCAGCGTGACAGGGGCTCCCTACGAGCAGTACTTC.

This clone appeared a single time. V gene TRBV5-6 combines with J gene TRBJ2-1; D tentatively reads TRBD1 or TRBD2 (6 bases each). The CDR3 extends over 15 amino acids. Trimming pared 4 bases from V and 9 bases from J, leaving 20 bases between. CDR1 and CDR2 (germline): SGHDT, YYEEEE. Here the CDR3 DNA reads TGTGCCAGCAGCAGGGGGGTTCCAGGCAGCGGTGAGCAGTTCTTC. Amino acid sequence: CASSRGVPGSGEQFF.

The chain recombines TRBV19 with TRBJ2-1, with D tentatively TRBD1 (5 bases). The CDR3 is made up of 18 amino acids. Germline V gene data show CDR1 as LNHDA and CDR2 as SQIVND (reference sequence). V gave up 3 bases and J gave up 5 bases, with 23 bases separating them. The CDR3 coding sequence is TGTGCCAGTAGTATGACAGACTCCCCCCGAGAATGGAACAATGAGCAGTTCTTC. Residues: CASSMTDSPREWNNEQFF.

The genes are TRBV9 and TRBJ2-2, with 8 bases lining up with TRBD2. This CDR3 is 20 amino acids long. The J segment lost 0 bases and the V segment lost 4 bases, leaving 17 bases of the junction unmatched. CDR1 and CDR2 from the germline V gene are SGDLS and YYNGEE. This CDR3 is CASSPRGSGKIFTNTGELFF. DNA for the CDR3: TGTGCCAGCAGCCCCCGTGGTAGCGGGAAAATTTTCACGAACACCGGGGAGCTGTTTTTT.